These T cell receptor beta chains were read from a single sample in a study of OX40 agonist ivuxolimab in advanced cancers. This table comes from immunoSEQ multiplex PCR, and its TCRdb copy is limited to in-frame clones, with some not included. This repertoire shows 30,000 to 40,000 clones, approximately 80% found once; its top ten account for 20%. The source material was CD4+ or CD8+ T cells sorted from blood, sampled in a trial of the OX40 agonist ivuxolimab. The receptors originated from an adult with an advanced solid tumor such as melanoma, head and neck, liver or kidney cancer. Both conserved end residues are part of each CDR3. A D gene is named only where the DNA matches it firmly. Not every row has a clone size; where given, it reads once, few, many or a size class.

.	TRBV30	.	TRBJ1-5	CAWSHRKGGYQPQHF	TGTGCCTGGAGTCATAGGAAGGGGGGATATCAGCCCCAGCATTTT
.	TRBV5-4	.	TRBJ2-7	CASSLIPSKAEDEQYF	TGTGCCAGCAGCTTGATTCCGTCCAAAGCAGAGGACGAGCAGTACTTC
.	TRBV5-4	.	TRBJ1-4	CASSLGGESANEKLFF	TGTGCCAGCAGCTTGGGGGGCGAGTCGGCTAATGAAAAACTGTTTTTT
.	TRBV7-8	.	TRBJ1-5	CASSLGGPHNGQPQHF	TGTGCCAGCAGCTTAGGTGGCCCCCATAACGGTCAGCCCCAGCATTTT
TRBD2	TRBV18	.	TRBJ2-7	CASSPTSGRYHEQYF	TGTGCCAGCTCACCAACTAGCGGGAGGTACCACGAGCAGTACTTC
.	TRBV18	.	TRBJ2-5	CASSKTQGRETQYF	TGTGCCAGCTCGAAAACACAGGGTCGAGAGACCCAGTACTTC
.	TRBV6-6	.	TRBJ2-7	CASSYRHSYEQYF	TGTGCCAGCAGTTACCGTCACAGCTACGAGCAGTACTTC
.	TRBV20-1	.	TRBJ2-5	CSASRDETQYF	TGCAGTGCTTCCAGGGATGAGACCCAGTACTTC
TRBD2	TRBV7-8	.	TRBJ2-1	CASSFAASGSPNEQFF	TGTGCCAGCAGCTTTGCGGCTAGCGGGAGCCCCAATGAGCAGTTCTTC
.	TRBV5-5	.	TRBJ2-1	CASSFSGSLGNEQFF	TGTGCCAGCAGCTTTTCCGGGAGTCTAGGTAATGAGCAGTTCTTC
.	TRBV5-6	.	TRBJ2-3	CASSLRGSGTDTQYF	TGTGCCAGCAGCCTTCGGGGGAGTGGCACAGATACGCAGTATTTT
.	TRBV19	.	TRBJ2-1	CASMVLQGGKQFF	TGTGCCAGCATGGTTTTGCAGGGGGGTAAGCAGTTCTTC
TRBD2	TRBV6-1	once	TRBJ2-1	CASSEAPAGGLWYNEQFF	TGTGCCAGCAGTGAAGCCCCAGCGGGGGGGCTATGGTACAATGAGCAGTTCTTC
TRBD2	TRBV18	.	TRBJ2-3	CASSPFTGGRGTDTQYF	TGTGCCAGCTCACCCTTTACGGGGGGGAGAGGCACAGATACGCAGTATTTT
.	TRBV4-3	many	TRBJ2-1	CASSQDPPYNEQFF	TGCGCCAGCAGCCAAGATCCGCCGTATAATGAGCAGTTCTTC
TRBD1	TRBV28	.	TRBJ2-7	CASSSGQGYEQYF	TGTGCCAGCAGTAGCGGACAGGGGTACGAGCAGTACTTC
TRBD1	TRBV11-2	.	TRBJ1-2	CASSRITTRQGVETGYTF	TGTGCCAGCAGCCGAATAACGACCCGACAGGGAGTAGAAACCGGCTACACCTTC
TRBD2	TRBV10-3	once	TRBJ2-7	CAISESGVAGSYEQYF	TGTGCCATCAGTGAGTCCGGGGTAGCGGGCTCCTACGAGCAGTACTTC
.	TRBV7-8	.	TRBJ2-7	CASSPREGPSSYEQYF	TGTGCCAGCAGCCCTAGAGAGGGTCCTAGCTCCTACGAGCAGTACTTC
TRBD1	TRBV6-5	.	TRBJ1-1	CASQDRESVAFF	TGTGCCAGCCAGGACAGGGAAAGTGTGGCTTTCTTT
TRBD2	TRBV27	.	TRBJ2-7	CASRRTLTSGAAYEQYF	TGTGCCAGCAGAAGAACCTTGACTAGCGGGGCCGCCTACGAGCAGTACTTC
TRBD2	TRBV9	.	TRBJ2-7	CASSATGTSSPYEQYF	TGTGCCAGCAGCGCGACCGGGACTAGCAGCCCCTACGAGCAGTACTTC